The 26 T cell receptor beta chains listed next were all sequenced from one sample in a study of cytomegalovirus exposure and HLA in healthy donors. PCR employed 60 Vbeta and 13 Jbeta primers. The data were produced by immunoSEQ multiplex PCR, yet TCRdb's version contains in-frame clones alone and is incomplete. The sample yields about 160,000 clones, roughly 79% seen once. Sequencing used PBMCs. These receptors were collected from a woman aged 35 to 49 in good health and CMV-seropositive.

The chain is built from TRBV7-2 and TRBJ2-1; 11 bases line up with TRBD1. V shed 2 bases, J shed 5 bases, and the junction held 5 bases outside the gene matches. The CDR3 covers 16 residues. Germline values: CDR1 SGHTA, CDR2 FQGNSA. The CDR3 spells CASSLLGTGGNNEQFF. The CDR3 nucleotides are TGTGCCAGCAGCTTATTGGGGACAGGGGGAAACAATGAGCAGTTCTTC.

The CDR3 here is CASRDSRGEQYF. In nucleotides, the CDR3 is TGTGCCAGCAGGGATTCTAGGGGAGAGCAGTACTTC. V and J are TRBV2 and TRBJ2-7, with D possibly TRBD1 on 5 matching bases. The V gene lost 6 bases and the J gene lost 7 bases, with 13 bases spanning the gap. Looked up from germline, CDR1 is SNHLY and CDR2 is FYNNEI. There are 12 residues in the CDR3.

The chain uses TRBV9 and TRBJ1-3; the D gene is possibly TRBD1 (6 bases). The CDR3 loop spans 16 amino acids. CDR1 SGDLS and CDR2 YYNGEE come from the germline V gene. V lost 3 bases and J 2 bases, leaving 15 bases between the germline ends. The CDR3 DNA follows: TGTGCCAGCAGCGCCGTTCGACAGGCGACTGGAAACACCATATATTTT. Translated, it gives CASSAVRQATGNTIYF.

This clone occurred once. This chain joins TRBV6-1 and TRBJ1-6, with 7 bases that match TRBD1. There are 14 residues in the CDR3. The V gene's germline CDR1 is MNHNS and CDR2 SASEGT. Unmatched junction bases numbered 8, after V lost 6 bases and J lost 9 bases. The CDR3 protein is CASRGQGGISPLHF. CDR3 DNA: TGTGCCAGCAGAGGCCAGGGGGGAATTTCACCCCTCCACTTT.

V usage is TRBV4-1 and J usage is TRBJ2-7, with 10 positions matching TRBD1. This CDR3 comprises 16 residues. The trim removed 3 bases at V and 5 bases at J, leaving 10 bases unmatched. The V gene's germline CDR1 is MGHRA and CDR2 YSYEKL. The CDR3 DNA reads TGCGCCAGCAGCCAGGCCGTCGACAGGGGGCGCGACGAGCAGTACTTC. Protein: CASSQAVDRGRDEQYF.

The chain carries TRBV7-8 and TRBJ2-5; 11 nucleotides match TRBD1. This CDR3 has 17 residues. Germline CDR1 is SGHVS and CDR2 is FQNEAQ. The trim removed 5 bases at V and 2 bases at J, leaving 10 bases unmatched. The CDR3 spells CASSPRDRGSLQETQYF. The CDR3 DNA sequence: TGTGCCAGCAGCCCCAGGGACAGGGGGTCCCTTCAAGAGACCCAGTACTTC.

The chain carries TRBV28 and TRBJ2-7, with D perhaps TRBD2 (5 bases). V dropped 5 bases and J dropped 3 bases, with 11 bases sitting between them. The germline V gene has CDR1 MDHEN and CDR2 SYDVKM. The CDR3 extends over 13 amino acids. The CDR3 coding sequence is TGTGCCAGCAGTCGAGGGATCGGCTACGAGCAGTACTTC. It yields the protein CASSRGIGYEQYF.

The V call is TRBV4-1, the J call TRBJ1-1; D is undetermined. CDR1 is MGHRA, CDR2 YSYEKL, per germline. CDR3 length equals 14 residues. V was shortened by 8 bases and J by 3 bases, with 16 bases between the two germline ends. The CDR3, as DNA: TGCGCCAGCGTTCAGGTCCTCGGGGACACTGAAGCTTTCTTT. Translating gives CASVQVLGDTEAFF.

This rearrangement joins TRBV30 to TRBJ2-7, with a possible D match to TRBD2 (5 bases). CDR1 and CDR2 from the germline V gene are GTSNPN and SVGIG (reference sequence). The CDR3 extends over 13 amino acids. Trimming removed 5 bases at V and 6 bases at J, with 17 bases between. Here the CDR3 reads CAWGPGIQSEQYF. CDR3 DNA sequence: TGTGCCTGGGGACCGGGAATACAGAGCGAGCAGTACTTC.

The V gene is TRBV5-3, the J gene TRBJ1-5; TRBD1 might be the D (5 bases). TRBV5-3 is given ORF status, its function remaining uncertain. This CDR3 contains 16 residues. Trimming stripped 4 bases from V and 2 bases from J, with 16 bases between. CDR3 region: CARSLSKDSRNQPQHF. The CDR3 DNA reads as TGTGCCAGAAGCCTTAGTAAAGACAGTCGCAATCAGCCCCAGCATTTT.

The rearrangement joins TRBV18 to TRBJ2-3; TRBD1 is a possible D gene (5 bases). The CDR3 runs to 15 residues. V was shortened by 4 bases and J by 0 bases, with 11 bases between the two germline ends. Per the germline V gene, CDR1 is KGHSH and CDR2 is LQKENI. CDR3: CASSLSRGSTDTQYF. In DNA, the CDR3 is TGTGCCAGCTCACTCTCTAGGGGTAGCACAGATACGCAGTATTTT.

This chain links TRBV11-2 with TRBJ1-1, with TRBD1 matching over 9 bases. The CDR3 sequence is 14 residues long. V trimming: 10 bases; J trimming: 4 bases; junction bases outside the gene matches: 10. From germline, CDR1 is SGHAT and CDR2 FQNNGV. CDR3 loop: CATGTGLSGTEAFF. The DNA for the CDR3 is TGTGCCACCGGGACAGGGTTAAGCGGCACTGAAGCTTTCTTT.

The CDR3 nucleotides are TGTGCCAGCGTGAGAGTTGGCACCGGGGAGCTGTTTTTT. Translation: CASVRVGTGELFF. The rearrangement uses TRBV6-5 and TRBJ2-2; D call uncertain. Looked up from germline, CDR1 is MNHEY and CDR2 is SVGAGI. V lost 8 bases and J 4 bases, leaving 11 bases between the germline ends. This CDR3 has 13 amino acids.

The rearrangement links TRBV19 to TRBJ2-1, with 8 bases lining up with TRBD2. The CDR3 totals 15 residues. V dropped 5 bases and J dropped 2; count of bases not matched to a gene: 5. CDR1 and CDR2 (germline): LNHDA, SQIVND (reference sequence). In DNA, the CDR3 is TGTGCCAGTAGTCCGCGGGGGGAGCCCTACAATGAGCAGTTCTTC. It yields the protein CASSPRGEPYNEQFF.

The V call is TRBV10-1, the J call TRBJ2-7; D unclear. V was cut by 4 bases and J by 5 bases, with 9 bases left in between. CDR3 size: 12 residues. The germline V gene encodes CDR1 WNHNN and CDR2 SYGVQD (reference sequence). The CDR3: CASSAGKNEQYF. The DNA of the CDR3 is TGCGCCAGCAGTGCCGGTAAGAACGAGCAGTACTTC.

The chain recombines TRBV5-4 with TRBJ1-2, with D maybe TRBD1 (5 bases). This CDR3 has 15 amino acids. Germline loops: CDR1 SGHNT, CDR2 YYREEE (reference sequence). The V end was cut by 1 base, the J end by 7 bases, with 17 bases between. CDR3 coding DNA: TGTGCCAGCAGCTTGCAAGACAGAAAGGGTCTTGGCTACACCTTC. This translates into CASSLQDRKGLGYTF.

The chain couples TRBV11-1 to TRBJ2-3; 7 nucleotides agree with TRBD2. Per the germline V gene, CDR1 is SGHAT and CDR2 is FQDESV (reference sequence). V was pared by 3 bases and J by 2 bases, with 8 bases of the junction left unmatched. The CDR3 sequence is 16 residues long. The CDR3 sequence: CASSFSSGVATDTQYF. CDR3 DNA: TGTGCCAGCAGCTTTAGCAGCGGGGTTGCCACAGATACGCAGTATTTT.

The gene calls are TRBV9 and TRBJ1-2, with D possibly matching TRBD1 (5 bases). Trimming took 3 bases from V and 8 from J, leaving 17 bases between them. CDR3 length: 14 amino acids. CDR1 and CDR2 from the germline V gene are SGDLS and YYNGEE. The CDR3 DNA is TGTGCCAGCAGCGCAAACAGGAACGGTGAAGGCTACACCTTC. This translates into CASSANRNGEGYTF.

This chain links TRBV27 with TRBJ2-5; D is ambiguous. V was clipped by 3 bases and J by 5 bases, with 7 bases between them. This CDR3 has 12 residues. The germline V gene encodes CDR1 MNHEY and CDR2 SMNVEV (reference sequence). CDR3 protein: CASSFPVETQYF. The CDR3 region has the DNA TGTGCCAGCAGTTTTCCGGTGGAGACCCAGTACTTC.

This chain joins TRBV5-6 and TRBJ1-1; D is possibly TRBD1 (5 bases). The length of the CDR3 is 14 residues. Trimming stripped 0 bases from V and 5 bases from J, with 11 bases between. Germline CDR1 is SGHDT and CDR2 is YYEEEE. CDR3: CASSLANRGTEAFF. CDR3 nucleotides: TGTGCCAGCAGCTTGGCGAATAGGGGAACTGAAGCTTTCTTT.

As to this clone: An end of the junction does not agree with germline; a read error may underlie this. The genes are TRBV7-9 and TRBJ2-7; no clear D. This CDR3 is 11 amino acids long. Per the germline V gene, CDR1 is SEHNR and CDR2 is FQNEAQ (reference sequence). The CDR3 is CSSSTYYEQYF. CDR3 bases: TGTTCCAGCAGCACCTATTACGAGCAGTACTTC.

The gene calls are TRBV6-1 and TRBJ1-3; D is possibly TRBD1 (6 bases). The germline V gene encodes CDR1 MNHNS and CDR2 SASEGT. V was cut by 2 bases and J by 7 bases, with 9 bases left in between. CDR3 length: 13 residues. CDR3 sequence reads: CASSERGGNTIYF. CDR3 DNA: TGTGCCAGCAGTGAACGTGGGGGCAACACCATATATTTT.

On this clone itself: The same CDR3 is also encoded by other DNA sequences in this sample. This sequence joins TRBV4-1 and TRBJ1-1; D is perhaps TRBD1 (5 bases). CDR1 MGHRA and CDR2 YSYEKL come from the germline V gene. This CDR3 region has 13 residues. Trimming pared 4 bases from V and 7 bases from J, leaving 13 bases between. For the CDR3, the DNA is TGCGCCAGCAGCCCCGGAAGGGGTGGTGAAGCTTTCTTT. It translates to CASSPGRGGEAFF.

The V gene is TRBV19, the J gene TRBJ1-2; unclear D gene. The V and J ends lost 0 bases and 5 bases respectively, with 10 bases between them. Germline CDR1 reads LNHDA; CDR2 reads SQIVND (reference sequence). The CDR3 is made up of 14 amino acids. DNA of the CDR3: TGTGCCAGTAGTATAGATGCAGGCTTTTATGGCTACACCTTC. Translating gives CASSIDAGFYGYTF.

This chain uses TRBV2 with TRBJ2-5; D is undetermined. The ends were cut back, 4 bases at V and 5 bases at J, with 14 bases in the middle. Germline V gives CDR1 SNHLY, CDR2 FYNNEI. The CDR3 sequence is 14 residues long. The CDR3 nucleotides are TGTGCCAGCAGTGGACGACCCCCCGGGGAGACCCAGTACTTC. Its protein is CASSGRPPGETQYF.

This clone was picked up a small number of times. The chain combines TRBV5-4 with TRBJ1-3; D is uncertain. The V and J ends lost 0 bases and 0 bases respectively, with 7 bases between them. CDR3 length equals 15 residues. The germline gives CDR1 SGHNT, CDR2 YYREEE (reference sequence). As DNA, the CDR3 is TGTGCCAGCAGCTTGGATCCAGGCTCTGGAAACACCATATATTTT. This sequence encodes CASSLDPGSGNTIYF.